One sample yielded the 10 T cell receptor beta chains listed below, sequenced in a study of blood T cell repertoires in COVID-19. Sequencing was performed with immunoSEQ multiplex PCR; in TCRdb, only in-frame clones are kept and a portion is missing. Among over 250,000 clones listed, roughly 86% were seen once. Sequenced: peripheral blood. The receptor set was obtained from a man between 40 and 49 years old who had recovered from COVID-19.

This chain uses TRBV4-1 with TRBJ1-1; 9 nucleotides line up with TRBD1. The junction had 7 bases not matched to a gene; V was cut back by 3 bases and J by 5 bases. The germline V gene encodes CDR1 MGHRA and CDR2 YSYEKL. CDR3 size: 15 residues. The CDR3 loop is CASSQGTGKGTEAFF. DNA of the CDR3: TGCGCCAGCAGCCAGGGGACAGGGAAAGGGACTGAAGCTTTCTTT.

The table lists this clone with a few counts. The chain couples TRBV5-5 to TRBJ1-5, with TRBD1 matching over 9 bases. With V trimmed by 3 bases and J by 3 bases, 4 bases remained unmatched. Germline V gives CDR1 SGHKS, CDR2 YYEKEE (reference sequence). This CDR3 is 15 amino acids long. DNA for the CDR3: TGTGCCAGCAGCTACGGGACAGGGATCAATCAGCCCCAGCATTTT. As protein: CASSYGTGINQPQHF.

The chain couples TRBV9 to TRBJ2-7; 11 bases align to TRBD2. Germline loops: CDR1 SGDLS, CDR2 YYNGEE. V lost 4 bases to trimming and J lost 6 bases; unmatched junction nucleotides: 15. The CDR3 extends over 17 amino acids. The DNA of the CDR3 is TGTGCCAGCAGCCACCCCAGGGGGGCTAGCGGGGGGAGCGAGCAGTACTTC. This codes for CASSHPRGASGGSEQYF.

This chain connects TRBV6-5 to TRBJ1-5; D is unresolved. The V end was cut by 4 bases, the J end by 3 bases, with 7 bases between. CDR1 MNHEY and CDR2 SVGAGI come from the germline V gene. The CDR3 has 13 residues. The CDR3 reads CASSLRDNQPQHF. Here the CDR3 DNA reads TGTGCCAGCAGTTTGCGGGACAATCAGCCCCAGCATTTT.

The chain uses TRBV6-5 and TRBJ2-7; D perhaps matches TRBD2 (7 bases). Germline V gives CDR1 MNHEY, CDR2 SVGAGI. V lost 7 bases and J lost 2, with 15 bases in between. The CDR3 has 14 residues. This CDR3 is CASTSGAGAYEQYF. CDR3 nucleotides: TGTGCCAGCACCTCGGGGGCGGGAGCCTACGAGCAGTACTTC.

The rearrangement uses TRBV15 and TRBJ2-4, with 9 positions matching TRBD2. V dropped 1 base and J dropped 1; count of bases not matched to a gene: 11. The CDR3 length is 19 residues. Germline V lookup: CDR1 LNHNV, CDR2 YYDKDF (reference sequence). As DNA, the CDR3 is TGTGCCACCAGCAGAGCGCGGACTAGCGAAATCGTGGCCAAAAACATTCAGTACTTC. Translating gives CATSRARTSEIVAKNIQYF.

As concerns this clone: This CDR3 is also generated by other DNA sequences in the sample. V and J are TRBV19 and TRBJ2-3; TRBD2 matches 13 bases. Germline-derived CDR1 and CDR2 are LNHDA and SQIVND (reference sequence). V was clipped by 5 bases and J by 3 bases; unmatched bases: 5. The CDR3 contains 16 residues. In nucleotides, the CDR3 is TGTGCCAGTAGTTTACTAGCGGGGGGGCTAACAGATACGCAGTATTTT. Protein product: CASSLLAGGLTDTQYF.

This clone was detected once. The chain is built from TRBV3-1 (or the pseudogene TRBV3-2) and TRBJ2-1, with D maybe TRBD2 (7 bases). The germline V gene encodes CDR1 LGHDT and CDR2 YNNKEL (reference sequence). This CDR3 region has 15 residues. The V and J ends lost 3 bases and 4 bases respectively, with 13 bases between them. In nucleotides, the CDR3 is TGTGCCAGCAGCCAGGGGAGGGGGGAGTACAATGAGCAGTTCTTC. Protein: CASSQGRGEYNEQFF.

The V call is TRBV20-1, the J call TRBJ2-1, with 8 bases identical to TRBD2. V dropped 3 bases and J dropped 9; count of bases not matched to a gene: 13. The CDR3 consists of 15 residues. Germline CDR1 is DFQATT and CDR2 is SNEGSKA (reference sequence). In nucleotides, the CDR3 is TGCAGTGCTAGTTCGCCTAGCGGGTGGGGGGGTGAGCAGTTCTTC. Encoded protein: CSASSPSGWGGEQFF.

The rearrangement joins TRBV19 to TRBJ1-1; tentatively, D is TRBD1 (5 bases). Trimming pared 3 bases from V and 4 bases from J, leaving 18 bases between. In germline, CDR1 is LNHDA, CDR2 SQIVND (reference sequence). This CDR3 has 16 amino acids. In nucleotides, the CDR3 is TGTGCCAGTAGTATCCTGCGGACGGCGGGGGGCACTGAAGCTTTCTTT. This sequence encodes CASSILRTAGGTEAFF.